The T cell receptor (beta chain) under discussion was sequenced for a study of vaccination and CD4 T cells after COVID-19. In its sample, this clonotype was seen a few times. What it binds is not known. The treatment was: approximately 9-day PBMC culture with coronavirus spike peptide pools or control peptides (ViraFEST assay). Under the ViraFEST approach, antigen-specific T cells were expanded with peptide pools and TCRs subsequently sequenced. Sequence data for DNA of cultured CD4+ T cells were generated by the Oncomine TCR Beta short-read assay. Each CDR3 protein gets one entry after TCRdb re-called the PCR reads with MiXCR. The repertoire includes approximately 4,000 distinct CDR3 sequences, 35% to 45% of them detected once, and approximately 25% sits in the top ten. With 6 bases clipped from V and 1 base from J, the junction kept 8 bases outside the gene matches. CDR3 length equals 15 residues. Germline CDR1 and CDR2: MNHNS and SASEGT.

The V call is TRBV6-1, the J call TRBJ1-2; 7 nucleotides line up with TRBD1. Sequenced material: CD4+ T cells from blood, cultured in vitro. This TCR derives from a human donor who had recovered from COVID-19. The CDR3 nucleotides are TGTGCCAGCAGCCGATACGGACAGGATAACTATGGCTACACCTTC. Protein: CASSRYGQDNYGYTF.